This T cell receptor beta chain was captured in a study of quantifying T cell responses using KT2 cells. Overall study: Reverse transcription used primers in the TCR alpha and beta constant regions. The second PCR ran as a qPCR until a predetermined fluorescence threshold was reached.

KT2, a clone with a known TCR, was spiked into unfractionated PBMC. With 5 bases clipped from V and 4 bases from J, the junction kept 12 bases outside the gene matches. There are 18 residues in the CDR3. Germline V gives CDR1 SGHAT, CDR2 FQNNGV. Study-wide results and limits: KT2 sequence counts showed saturation when very many KT2 cells were spiked in.

This clonotype was seen many times. Its cognate antigen is unknown. An oligo carrying a UMI was ligated to the cDNA 3' end. First-round PCR used three to five cycles and beta primers RC1.1 and RC1.2 covering TRBC1 and TRBC2. Starting with the second PCR, alpha and beta TCR chains went through separate processing. TCRdb recomputed calls from the UMI-ligation and nested PCR reads with MiXCR, one row per CDR3 protein. The table lists tens of thousands of distinct CDR3 sequences, about 12% of them singletons. The chain uses TRBV11-2 and TRBJ2-2; 11 bases match TRBD2. Sequencing was performed on PBMCs spiked with cells of the T cell clone KT2. This TCR came from a human donor. CDR3 region: CASSKGLAELGRTGELFF. CDR3 coding DNA: TGTGCCAGCAGCAAGGGACTAGCGGAACTGGGCCGCACCGGGGAGCTGTTTTTT.